The source of this T cell receptor beta chain is a study of blood T cell repertoires in COVID-19 (dated by TCRdb to about 2020). Context from the whole study: Samples covering the acute and convalescent phases of COVID-19 were provided by collaborators in the United States, Italy and Spain. The prospective study material was composed of cDNA or gDNA derived from T cells, B-cell-depleted T cells, or PBMCs. The dataset comprised deeply sampled blood TCRbeta repertoires from subjects exposed to, actively infected with, or recovered from COVID-19. The repertoires were made available in a free public database intended to serve as a resource for research on the immune response to SARS-CoV-2. The samples were drawn from the first 160 participants of the ongoing ImmuneRACE study and from over 950 subjects provided by 6 global collaborators. Sample metadata almost always included a de-identified subject ID, COVID-19 status, age in years and sex. Where available, HLA class I and class II types were taken from metadata supplied by the sample provider and were not determined by assay-based typing. The paper as a whole reports these results and caveats: How much clinical and demographic metadata was included differed by source and by participant, and the metadata was provided uncurated.

TCRbeta CDR3 regions were amplified from genomic DNA using the immunoSEQ Assay, a bias-controlled multiplex PCR. The original methods were these. Nucleated cell counts per sample were estimated from amplification of reference gene primers within the assay. Sequence reads were collapsed and filtered to measure the absolute abundance of every unique TCRbeta CDR3 rearrangement. Productive Simpson clonality was computed per sample as the square root of Simpson's diversity index over productive rearrangements. The table comes from immuneACCESS by way of TCRdb, which keeps in-frame sequences with V and J called. Part of the clones is missing from these tables; in studies checked, under half for an unresolved V gene and the rest for unknown reasons. Clone size and the V and J calls come from that table; the DNA yielded D and trimming. Counted in this sample were about 240,000 clones; 82% of them appeared once. 9.5% to 15% of the sample goes to the ten largest clones.

Trimming takes 1 base off V and 8 bases off J; junction bases not matched to a gene: 3. The germline V gene specifies SGHRS as CDR1 and YFSETQ as CDR2. The CDR3 contains 13 residues, cysteine and phenylalanine counted. Only CDR3 DNA remains: 39 bases, in frame from the first base. Collaborating institutions collected whole blood in K2EDTA tubes following their own protocols. For TCRbeta analysis, collaborators shipped samples as frozen whole blood, isolated PBMCs, or DNA extracted from either of those sample types. About this clone itself: What antigen it recognizes has not been identified. Base qualities are not recorded, but no much larger clone differs from it by a single base.

The chain is encoded by TRBV5-1 joined to TRBJ1-2, and 9 junction bases match TRBD1. Sample: peripheral blood. The TCR originated in an older woman with active or convalescent COVID-19. The nucleotides are TGCGCCAGCAGCTTGTACAGGGGGCGAGGCTACACCTTC. Translated, this gives CASSLYRGRGYTF.